The T cell receptor beta chain under discussion was sequenced for a study of monozygotic twins with inflammatory bowel disease. Without any T cell sorting, total RNA was isolated from whole blood. Amplification of TCRalpha and TCRbeta cDNA involved two nested PCRs that ran for roughly 15 and 9 cycles. After re-calling the 5' RACE reads, TCRdb lists one entry per CDR3 protein, DNA absent. The table lists some 330,000 distinct CDR3 sequences. For this clonotype: What it binds is unknown.

This CDR3 has 16 residues. Germline V CDR1 and CDR2: LGHNA, YNFKEQ. Whole-study findings and limits: Telling different T cell subtypes apart from each other was not possible.

The rearrangement links TRBV4-2 to TRBJ2-1; the D gene TCRdb calls, TRBD2, cannot be checked with no DNA. The sequenced sample consisted of blood. The receptor comes from a human donor with ulcerative colitis or Crohn's disease, or a healthy co-twin of an affected twin (not recorded which). CDR3 loop: CASSHALAAGGNEQFF.